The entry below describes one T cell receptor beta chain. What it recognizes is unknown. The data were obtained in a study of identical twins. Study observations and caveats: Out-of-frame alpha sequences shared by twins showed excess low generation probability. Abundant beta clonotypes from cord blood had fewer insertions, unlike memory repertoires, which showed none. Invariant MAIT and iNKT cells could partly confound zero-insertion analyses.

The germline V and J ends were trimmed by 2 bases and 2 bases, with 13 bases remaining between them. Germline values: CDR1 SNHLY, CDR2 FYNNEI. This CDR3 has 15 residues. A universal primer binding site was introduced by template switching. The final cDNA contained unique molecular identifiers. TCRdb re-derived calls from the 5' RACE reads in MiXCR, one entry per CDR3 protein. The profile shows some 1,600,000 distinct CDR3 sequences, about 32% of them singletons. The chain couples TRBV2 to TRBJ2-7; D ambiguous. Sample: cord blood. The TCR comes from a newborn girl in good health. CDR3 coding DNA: TGTGCCAGCAGTGAACCGCGGCGGATCGCCTACGAGCAGTACTTC. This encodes CASSEPRRIAYEQYF.